This T cell receptor beta chain is drawn from a study of HIV-infected patients and healthy controls. cDNA was made from about 500 ng RNA using alpha and beta constant primers. Each of the alpha and beta chains got its own library through chain-specific third strand synthesis with indices. Each molecule carried a 12-nucleotide identifier made of two joined random hexamers added before amplification. One entry per CDR3 protein results from TCRdb running MiXCR on the 5' RACE reads. The sample includes approximately 5,200 distinct CDR3 sequences, roughly 22% of them seen just once. Study-wide results and caveats: HIV-associated CDR3 frequencies dropped significantly during therapy; CMV-associated ones, mostly rising, changed nonsignificantly.

Antiretroviral therapy had run roughly three months, about 14 weeks, before follow-up blood collection. All unsorted peripheral T cells were captured because whole blood was used without fractionation. This clonotype was found many times. Its antigen is still unknown. This material consisted of blood, taken during antiretroviral therapy. The receptor was isolated from an adult with HIV infection.

CDR3 amino acids: CASSLGSVGMGGELFF. In DNA form, the CDR3 reads TGTGCCAGCAGCTTGGGAAGCGTCGGGATGGGCGGGGAGCTGTTTTTT. The J gene is TRBJ2-2, the V gene TRBV11-1, with a tentative D call TRBD2 (5 bases). V lost 3 bases, J lost 7 bases, and 18 bases lay in between. Per the germline V gene, CDR1 is SGHAT and CDR2 is FQDESV (reference sequence). The CDR3 consists of 16 residues.